This T cell receptor beta chain was recorded in a study of blood T cell repertoires in COVID-19. Study-level background: The study drew acute and convalescent COVID-19 samples from the United States, Italy and Spain. T cells, B-cell-depleted T cells, or PBMCs provided the cDNA or gDNA that served as material.

V lost 2 bases to trimming and J lost 1 base, with 5 bases between them. This CDR3 is built from 13 residues. CDR1 is MNHNS and CDR2 is SASEGT in the germline V gene. In Seattle, patients joined the study during active infection and were tracked longitudinally. TCRdb's table, derived via immunoSEQ multiplex PCR, lists solely in-frame clones and lacks some. The table lists 150,000 to 200,000 clones, about three quarters of them singletons, with about 12% in the top ten. The V and J genes are TRBV6-1 and TRBJ1-1, with D unresolved. The sample taken for sequencing was peripheral blood. This TCR was recovered from a woman older than 75 with COVID-19, enrolled during active disease. In DNA, the CDR3 is TGTGCCAGCAGTGAACAGAAGAACACTGAAGCTTTCTTT. As protein: CASSEQKNTEAFF.